This is a list of T cell receptor beta chains from one sample in a study of post-analysis software for immune sequencing data. Each CDR3 protein gets one entry after TCRdb re-called the PCR reads with MiXCR. The sample lists roughly 160,000 distinct CDR3 sequences; 36% were seen once. Sequenced here: blood, sampled after autologous hematopoietic stem cell transplantation. The receptors were gathered from a girl under 18 with multiple sclerosis. The CDR3 runs from the conserved cysteine through the conserved F or W. A D gene is named only where the DNA matches it firmly. Size is omitted from some rows. Given values are once, few, many or a class for expanded clones.

TRBJ2-7 . TRBV19 TRBD1 TGTGCCAGTAGCGCAGCGGGACAGGGCTCCTACGAGCAGTACTTC CASSAAGQGSYEQYF
TRBJ1-2 . TRBV6-5 . TGTGCCAGCAGCCGACAGAATTTCTATGGCTACACCTTC CASSRQNFYGYTF
TRBJ1-2 . TRBV20-1 . TGCAGTGCTAGAGTGGCCGAAGACTATGGCTACACCTTC CSARVAEDYGYTF
TRBJ2-1 few TRBV5-1 TRBD2 TGCGCCAGCAGCGCTGGGACTACCCCCTCCTACAATGAGCAGTTCTTC CASSAGTTPSYNEQFF
TRBJ2-3 . TRBV14 . TGTGCCAGCAGCCCAGCGGCCTTCAGCACAGATACGCACTATTTT CASSPAAFSTDTHYF
TRBJ2-5 few TRBV12-3/TRBV12-4 . TGTGCCAGCAGCCGACGCCCACGGGGGCGGGAGACCCAGTACTTC CASSRRPRGRETQYF
TRBJ1-2 . TRBV5-1 . TGCGCCAGCAGCTCCGACAGATCAGCTAACTATGGCTACACCTTC CASSSDRSANYGYTF
TRBJ2-1 many TRBV29-1 . TGCAGCGCTCAAGGAGATTCCTACAATGAGCAGTTCTTC CSAQGDSYNEQFF
TRBJ1-1 once TRBV27 . TGTGCCAGCAGTCACCATGAATACAAGAGGACTGAAGCTTTCTTT CASSHHEYKRTEAFF
TRBJ2-2 . TRBV3-1 . TGTGCCAGCAGCCAAGGCAGGACGCTAACCGGGGAGCTGTTTTTT CASSQGRTLTGELFF
TRBJ2-1 . TRBV6-6 TRBD2 TGTGCCAGCAGTTACTCGGGGAGGGTTAAAAGTTACAATGAGCAGTTCTTC CASSYSGRVKSYNEQFF
TRBJ2-7 few TRBV5-1 TRBD1 TGCGCCAGCAGCTTGGGGCAGGGGGAACTTGGCGAGCAGTACTTC CASSLGQGELGEQYF